This T cell receptor (beta chain) derives from a study of cytomegalovirus exposure and HLA in healthy donors listed by TCRdb under 2017. General notes on the study: An earlier analysis of fewer than 750 of the donors reported approximately 280 Gb of sequence data and roughly 120 million unique TCR beta sequences obtained from around 190 million T cells. Approximately 300 gigabases of sequencing data and about 92 million unique TCR sequences made up an early release that covered nearly 650 HLA-typed donors. The genetic ancestry cluster associated with self-reported Caucasian donors included about 81% of the approximately 400 genotyped donors. The study aimed to test whether signatures of past pathogen exposure could be identified by cataloging public T cell receptors. Using immunosequencing, the study profiled T cell repertoires from about 650 subjects and related those repertoires to cytomegalovirus serostatus. In addition to the first cohort of 500 to 850 subjects, a separate validation cohort of 100 to 150 different subjects was used. The study combined high-throughput TCR immunosequencing, statistical association of individual TCRs with disease status, and machine learning to predict cytomegalovirus infection status. A later analysis re-examined previously published TCR beta repertoires from more than 650 donors and added high-resolution HLA genotyping to investigate patterns of TCR occurrence. The later analysis used no new phenotypic data to find candidate immune exposures, relying instead on TCR beta sequences and their occurrence across donors. To decide whether each TCR beta V gene segment behaved as functional or pseudogenic, an earlier analysis of approximately 590 of the donors relied on high-throughput TCR beta sequencing. Donor age, sex, ethnicity and CMV serostatus were compiled together with the repertoire data. Genome-wide SNP genotypes for about 55% of the roughly 670 donors were used in a later genetic analysis, which treated that subset as a discovery cohort. All discovery cohort repertoires had been generated using a single sequencing platform. Both class I and class II loci were covered by HLA typing, at four-digit resolution. The number of typed donors differed by locus: about 629-630 for A, B, C, DRB1 and DQB1; 500 to 550 for DQA1; 600 to 610 for DPA1; and about 470 for DPB1. A few DR-DQ haplotypes were treated as single units for association and clustering because of strong linkage in the cohort. Among about 410 genotyped donors of the cohort, an average of approximately 240,000 unique TCR beta nucleotide sequences was sequenced per donor, of which about 20% were non-productive.

The cohort consisted of more than 650 healthy bone marrow donors. At the time of sampling, every cohort member was nominally healthy, though immune exposures that went unrecorded were likely present. The donor tested CMV seronegative, placing the donor among the 350 or so seronegative members of the cohort. A peripheral blood sample was collected from each donor, and TCR beta sequencing was performed on peripheral blood mononuclear cells. The Qiagen DNeasy Blood Extraction Kit was used to extract genomic DNA from the blood cell samples. In regard to this clone: It has no known antigen specificity. Base qualities are not recorded, but no much larger clone differs from it by a single base.

The library was obtained by the immunoSEQ multiplex PCR assay. The multiplex PCR relied on a mix of 60 forward primers for TCR Vbeta segments and 13 reverse primers for TCR Jbeta segments. A multiplex PCR assay on genomic DNA amplified the CDR3 region of rearranged TCR beta genes. The amplified TCR beta libraries were sequenced on the Illumina HiSeq System as 87-base-pair reads. As for how the authors treated the data: A later analysis counted some 74 million unique TCR beta chains across the approximately 700 repertoires, and 9 million to 14 million of these chains were shared by at least two donors. Raw reads were error-corrected and collapsed into unique sequences with a nearest-neighbor algorithm that merged closely related sequences to remove PCR and sequencing errors. Alignment of CDR3 sequences to IMGT reference sequences was used to assign V, D and J gene segments. For a sequence to be retained, a match of at least six nucleotides to both a V gene segment and a J gene segment was required. Rearrangements were called productive when the CDR3 lacked stop codons and stayed in frame with V and J; all others were non-productive. Following IMGT convention, CDR3 was defined as the stretch from the second conserved V-encoded cysteine to the conserved J-encoded phenylalanine. The earlier analysis of about 610 of the donors excluded sequences that lacked an unambiguous match to a single V gene segment. In an earlier analysis of approximately 550 of the donors, V segments were called functional above 56.7% productive rearrangements and were called segregating when the between-donor standard deviation exceeded 5%. A statistical classification framework was developed to diagnose cytomegalovirus status using the catalog of TCR beta chain sequences. In a later analysis, TCR nucleotide sequences were compared against IMGT/GENE-DB human TR gene sequences so that V and J genes could be assigned. In a later analysis, CDR3 sequences and most-parsimonious VDJ recombination scenarios were assigned using the TCRdist pipeline. In a later analysis, each TCR beta chain was defined by its CDR3 amino acid sequence together with its V-gene family, and reads without a unique V-gene family were excluded. In a later analysis, fewer than 600 highly shared, low-generation-probability nucleotide sequences were removed to address suspected cross-contamination and a sequencing artifact. A later analysis calculated a clonal expansion index for each public chain from normalized within-repertoire ranks of inferred template counts. Generation probabilities in a later analysis came from a VDJ recombination model fitted to out-of-frame rearrangements, and those results were checked against IGoR. Hypergeometric tests were used in a later analysis to score TCR-TCR, TCR-HLA and TCR-CMV co-occurrence, with a repertoire-size bias correction applied to the TCR pairs. To estimate false discovery rates, a later analysis permuted the HLA or CMV assignments 20 times. A later analysis grouped co-occurring TCRs with DBSCAN, adding TCRdist sequence similarity when clustering within HLA-allele-positive subsets. Repertoires with fewer than 30,000 or more than 120,000 public chains were left out of co-occurrence clustering, as were a handful of repertoires with anomalous nucleotide sharing. TCRdb's version of the immuneACCESS table is confined to in-frame rearrangements and falls short of the full clone set. An unresolved V gene accounts for under half of the shortfall where checked; the remainder is of unknown origin. V and J calls and clone size are given by that table; D and trimming were obtained from the DNA. In this sample the table shows about 200,000 clones, about 83% of which occur a single time. Roughly 15% of the sample belongs to the ten largest clones.

Results and caveats for the whole study, not just this receptor: Only TCR beta chains were sequenced in this cohort, and the absence of alpha or paired-chain data limited detectable features. A later analysis reported that several top co-occurrence clusters appeared linked to parvovirus B19, influenza, CMV and Epstein-Barr virus. In a later analysis, 15,000 to 20,000 TCR beta sequences were associated with specific HLA alleles at a false discovery rate of 0.05. A further reported finding was that TCR beta sequences accurately predicted the HLA-A and HLA-B alleles for most subjects in the first cohort. A later genetic analysis reported fewer N-insertions in productive TCRs among donors in an Asian-associated ancestry cluster than the 666-donor mean. The sequencing pipeline was judged likely to have produced a cluster of highly shared sequence variants as a technical artifact. The classifier was reported to diagnose cytomegalovirus status with high specificity and sensitivity in both the original cohort and the validation cohort. Assigning TCR associations to individual alleles was difficult when HLA alleles, especially DR and DQ, strongly co-occurred. The earlier analysis of 587 of the donors excluded seventeen rarely observed V segments, including chromosome 9 orphons, because counts were too low. According to a later analysis, TCR association rates differed among HLA loci, with DRB1 alleles showing the most associated TCRs and HLA-C alleles showing the fewest. According to the authors, the approach could potentially be generalized to other disease states and immunological phenotypes. In vitro tests confirmed that a few of the cytomegalovirus-associated TCR beta chains recognize cytomegalovirus antigens. The only immune exposure information available for the cohort was CMV serostatus. A total of 150 to 200 TCR beta chains were listed by the study as associated with cytomegalovirus. Because the 87-base-pair reads could not distinguish some IMGT-functional V segments, including TRBV6-2 and TRBV6-3, those segments were excluded. An association between a missense DCLRE1C variant and V-gene and J-gene trimming of TCR beta chains was found in a later genetic analysis and replicated in an independent cohort. Across donors, most TCR sequences were observed very rarely, whereas some public TCRs were present in many individuals. Correlated functional status among segregating V segments might reflect linkage disequilibrium, but an unknown experimental factor could not be ruled out. According to a later analysis, most CMV-associated TCR beta chains appeared to be HLA-restricted, and the HLA associations seemed to be driven largely by CMV exposure. In an earlier analysis of roughly 500 of the donors, most TCR beta V segments appeared in productive rearrangements about 87% or about 30% of the time, broadly matching IMGT annotations. Because some donors lacked HLA typing at each locus, the association tests relied only on the typed subset. Sequencing depth was assumed to be roughly uniform across donors in the presence/absence analyses, though that assumption may not hold. Compared with equally common non-associated chains, HLA-associated TCR beta chains in a later analysis were more clonally expanded and had lower generation probabilities.

V drops 4 bases and J drops 9 bases, leaving 13 bases in between. The cysteine opens and the phenylalanine closes a CDR3 of 13 amino acids. Only the CDR3 DNA stays, 39 bases, in frame from base 1. According to the germline V gene, CDR1 reads MNHNS and CDR2 reads SASEGT. The receptor comes from a man between 40 and 49 years old in good health and CMV-seronegative. The chain was built from TRBV6-1 and TRBJ1-5; possibly the D gene is TRBD1, per 6 matching bases. Material: PBMCs. The encoded CDR3 is CASSVDRQAPQHF. The sequenced DNA is TGTGCCAGCAGTGTTGACAGGCAGGCGCCCCAGCATTTT.